The present T cell receptor beta chain was sequenced within a study of cytomegalovirus exposure and HLA in healthy donors. Background on the study: HLA-typed donors were the source of tens of millions of unique TCRs held in an early data release. Most donors, 81% of roughly 400 genotyped, fell in the Caucasian-associated ancestry cluster.

In the case of this clone: Its antigen is unidentified.

Study-wide results and limits: Accurate HLA-A and HLA-B prediction from TCR beta sequences was reported for most subjects. Common viral pathogens (according to a later analysis) appeared linked to several of the most significant clusters.

The V end was cut by 1 base, the J end by 1 base, with 8 bases between. The CDR3 spans 15 residues. Germline V lookup: CDR1 MGHRA, CDR2 YSYEKL. Both 60 Vbeta primers and 13 Jbeta primers went into the PCR. TCRdb's table, derived via immunoSEQ multiplex PCR, lists solely in-frame clones and lacks some. This sample carries approximately 100,000 clones, roughly three fifths of them seen once, and the ten largest clones take more than 2.5%. The genes are TRBV4-1 and TRBJ1-5, with D unclear. This TCR derives from a man aged 55 to 69 in good health and CMV-seronegative. The material sequenced was PBMCs. The CDR3, as DNA: TGCGCCAGCAGCCAAGTAAGCAGGAGCAATCAGCCCCAGCATTTT. It specifies CASSQVSRSNQPQHF.